A selection of T cell receptor beta chains follows, all from one sample in a study of Ad26.COV2.S vaccination and SARS-CoV-2 variants. The method was immunoSEQ multiplex PCR; TCRdb's version includes in-frame clones alone and lacks a portion of them. Here the sample spans approximately 410,000 clones, approximately 90% being singletons. Sequenced material: peripheral blood, taken in a trial of Ad26.COV2.S vaccine versus placebo. These receptors came from a person between 18 and 65 years old who received the Ad26.COV2.S COVID-19 vaccine or a placebo. Both conserved end residues are part of each CDR3. A D gene is named only where the DNA matches it firmly. Size is stated for part of the rows, as once, few or many counts, or as a class when the clone is expanded.

abundance	j_gene	d_gene	v_gene	CDR3aa	CDR3nt
NA	TRBJ1-6	TRBD1	TRBV2	CASSAGTGAYNSPLHF	TGTGCCAGCAGTGCGGGGACAGGAGCTTATAATTCACCCCTCCACTTT
NA	TRBJ2-7	TRBD2	TRBV19	CASSFSGGRTYEQYF	TGTGCCAGTAGTTTTAGCGGGGGCCGTACCTACGAGCAGTACTTC
NA	TRBJ2-3	TRBD2	TRBV30	CAWSLAGGTDTQYF	TGTGCCTGGAGCCTAGCGGGGGGGACAGATACGCAGTATTTT
few	TRBJ2-3	NA	TRBV5-1	CASSGALVTDTQYF	TGCGCCAGCAGCGGGGCCCTAGTGACAGATACGCAGTATTTT
NA	TRBJ2-5	NA	TRBV30	CAWSRETQYF	TGTGCCTGGAGTCGCGAGACCCAGTACTTC
NA	TRBJ2-5	NA	TRBV7-8	CASIGSGGTQYF	TGTGCCAGCATAGGGTCAGGAGGGACCCAGTACTTC
NA	TRBJ2-7	TRBD2	TRBV12-3/TRBV12-4	CASSLLAGYEQYF	TGTGCCAGCAGTTTGCTAGCGGGTTACGAGCAGTACTTC
NA	TRBJ2-5	NA	TRBV20-1	CSAPQLETQYF	TGCAGTGCTCCCCAATTGGAGACCCAGTACTTC
NA	TRBJ2-7	TRBD1	TRBV5-4	CASSFIGQGAEQYF	TGTGCCAGCAGCTTTATCGGACAGGGGGCCGAGCAGTACTTC
NA	TRBJ2-5	NA	TRBV19	CASSTLPKETQYF	TGTGCCAGTAGTACCCTCCCTAAGGAGACCCAGTACTTC
NA	TRBJ1-2	NA	TRBV5-5	CASSLPGNYGYTF	TGTGCCAGCAGCTTGCCAGGAAACTATGGCTACACCTTC
once	TRBJ2-1	TRBD2	TRBV5-4	CASSSGLAGRGEQFF	TGTGCCAGCAGCTCAGGACTAGCGGGACGGGGTGAGCAGTTCTTC
NA	TRBJ2-1	NA	TRBV27	CASSLRGSNNEQFF	TGTGCCAGCAGTTTAAGGGGCTCGAACAATGAGCAGTTCTTC
once	TRBJ2-4	NA	TRBV19	CASSTGRSAKNIQYF	TGTGCCAGTAGTACGGGACGGTCAGCCAAAAACATTCAGTACTTC
NA	TRBJ2-7	NA	TRBV19	CASSIAAGGYEQYF	TGTGCCAGTAGTATAGCTGCAGGAGGGTACGAGCAGTACTTC
NA	TRBJ2-1	NA	TRBV7-8	CASSLGPRGAYDEQFF	TGTGCCAGCAGCTTAGGCCCCCGGGGCGCCTACGATGAGCAGTTCTTC
NA	TRBJ2-3	NA	TRBV4-1	CASSQDWLGPDTQYF	TGCGCCAGCAGCCAAGATTGGCTAGGTCCCGATACGCAGTATTTT
NA	TRBJ2-2	NA	TRBV7-2	CASSLVPGGAAGELFF	TGTGCCAGCAGCTTAGTCCCCGGCGGGGCGGCCGGGGAGCTGTTTTTT
NA	TRBJ2-1	TRBD1	TRBV5-8	CASSERTGSSYNEQFF	TGTGCCAGCAGCGAAAGGACAGGGAGCTCCTACAATGAGCAGTTCTTC
NA	TRBJ2-3	TRBD2	TRBV20-1	CSASWPGLARADTQYF	TGCAGTGCTAGTTGGCCGGGACTAGCTCGCGCAGATACGCAGTATTTT
NA	TRBJ2-2	NA	TRBV7-9	CASSPVNTGELFF	TGTGCCAGCAGCCCGGTTAACACCGGGGAGCTGTTTTTT
once	TRBJ2-5	NA	TRBV15	CATSGGGYQETQYF	TGTGCCACCAGCGGAGGGGGGTACCAAGAGACCCAGTACTTC